The 14 T cell receptor beta chains presented below share a single source sample, sequenced in a study of T cell responses to AZD1222 COVID-19 vaccine. Repertoires were generated with immunoSEQ multiplex PCR, while TCRdb's copy carries only in-frame clones and drops some. The sample includes about 60,000 clones, 70% to 90% seen only once; the top ten take less than 9%. The source material was peripheral blood, sampled 28 days after the second AZD1222 dose. The receptors come from an adult who received the AZD1222 COVID-19 vaccine.

This sequence joins TRBV7-2 and TRBJ2-1; TRBD2 agrees at 8 bases. The V gene end was trimmed by 1 base and the J gene end by 3 bases; junction bases not matched to a gene: 8. The CDR3 has 17 amino acids. Per the germline V gene, CDR1 is SGHTA and CDR2 is FQGNSA. CDR3 protein: CASSLGVSTSGYNEQFF. In DNA, the CDR3 is TGTGCCAGCAGCTTAGGGGTGTCCACTAGCGGCTACAATGAGCAGTTCTTC. The variable domain in full, with the rest retrieved from reference TRBV7-2 and TRBJ2-1, is GAGVSQSPSNKVTEKGKDVELRCDPISGHTALYWYRQSLGQGLEFLIYFQGNSAPDKSGLPSDRFSAERTGGSVSTLTIQRTQQEDSAVYLCASSLGVSTSGYNEQFFGPGTRLTVL.

The V gene is TRBV4-1, the J gene TRBJ2-7; 7 nucleotides match TRBD2. The germline gives CDR1 MGHRA, CDR2 YSYEKL. The CDR3 spans 13 residues. J was trimmed by 7 bases and V by 0 bases; bases with no gene match: 3. The DNA for the CDR3 is TGCGCCAGCAGCCAAGAGCCGGGGGGTGAGCAGTACTTC. It codes for CASSQEPGGEQYF.

This clone was found once. This chain joins TRBV6-4 and TRBJ2-1; 14 bases align to TRBD2. Germline V gene lookup returns CDR1 MRHNA and CDR2 SNTAGT. This CDR3 spans 15 amino acids. The J segment lost 10 bases and the V segment lost 2 bases, leaving 4 bases of the junction unmatched. The CDR3 reads CASSDMGLAGEEQFF. DNA for the CDR3: TGTGCCAGCAGTGACATGGGACTAGCGGGAGAAGAGCAGTTCTTC.

This clone was seen just once. V is TRBV5-5 and J is TRBJ2-3; D is perhaps TRBD2 (6 bases). The V gene lost 3 bases and the J gene lost 0 bases, with 20 bases spanning the gap. The V gene's germline CDR1 is SGHKS and CDR2 YYEKEE (reference sequence). CDR3 size: 18 residues. The CDR3 sequence: CASSSKGGGGASTDTQYF. CDR3 sequence (DNA): TGTGCCAGCAGCTCGAAAGGCGGTGGCGGGGCGAGCACAGATACGCAGTATTTT.

The chain employs TRBV5-7 and TRBJ1-2; D is undetermined. TRBV5-7 qualifies as an ORF whose function is uncertain. V lost 1 base, J lost 0 bases, and 13 bases lay in between. The CDR3 spans 16 residues. The CDR3 nucleotides are TGTGCCAGCAGCTTGCGGCAGAGCCTAACTAACTATGGCTACACCTTC. This codes for CASSLRQSLTNYGYTF.

The CDR3 DNA sequence: TGTGCCAGCCTGGCCGGAAGTCGGGGGAACACTGAAGCTTTCTTT. Translating it yields CASLAGSRGNTEAFF. The J gene is TRBJ1-1, the V gene TRBV28; no reliable D call. V gave up 8 bases and J gave up 1 base, with 17 bases separating them. The CDR3 runs to 15 residues. Germline CDR1 reads MDHEN; CDR2 reads SYDVKM.

The V call is TRBV7-2, the J call TRBJ2-7; D unclear. CDR3 size: 16 residues. Germline lookup yields CDR1 SGHTA and CDR2 FQGNSA. With 5 bases removed from V and 3 bases from J, the gap between germline ends came to 20 bases. The CDR3 region has the DNA TGTGCCAGCAGCCCCCAGCCAGGTTCCCTTCTCTACGAGCAGTACTTC. Translating gives CASSPQPGSLLYEQYF.

The CDR3 is CASSLTNPTDTQYF. The CDR3 bases are TGTGCCAGCAGTTTAACTAACCCCACAGATACGCAGTATTTT. This chain links TRBV28 with TRBJ2-3; D remains unclear. This CDR3 spans 14 amino acids. Germline values: CDR1 MDHEN, CDR2 SYDVKM. V lost 2 bases, J lost 2 bases, and 8 bases lay in between. Variable domain in full (rest from reference TRBV28 and TRBJ2-3): DVKVTQSSRYLVKRTGEKVFLECVQDMDHENMFWYRQDPGLGLRLIYFSYDVKMKEKGDIPEGYSVSREKKERFSLILESASTNQTSMYLCASSLTNPTDTQYFGPGTRLTVL.

The J gene is TRBJ2-1, the V gene TRBV6-5, with 10 bases that match TRBD2. The CDR3 runs 16 residues. The V and J ends lost 0 bases and 5 bases, in that order; junction bases with no gene match: 4. Germline V gives CDR1 MNHEY, CDR2 SVGAGI. The CDR3 reads CASSYSPSGGDNEQFF. The CDR3 nucleotides are TGTGCCAGCAGTTACTCTCCTAGCGGGGGAGACAATGAGCAGTTCTTC.

This chain uses TRBV5-1 with TRBJ1-1; no clear D gene. The CDR3 is made up of 13 amino acids. Germline loops: CDR1 SGHRS, CDR2 YFSETQ. Trimming took 4 bases from V and 4 from J, leaving 11 bases between them. This CDR3 reads CASSPRLSTEAFF. The CDR3 DNA follows: TGCGCCAGCAGCCCCCGATTGAGCACTGAAGCTTTCTTT.

The rearrangement uses TRBV3-1 (or the pseudogene TRBV3-2) and TRBJ1-6; D is possibly TRBD1 (5 bases). In germline, CDR1 is LGHDT, CDR2 YNNKEL (reference sequence). Deletions cut 1 base from V and 10 bases from J, with 11 bases between. The CDR3 is 14 residues long. CDR3 bases: TGTGCCAGCAGCCAAGTTGGGGGTGGATCACCCCTCCACTTT. Translated, it gives CASSQVGGGSPLHF.

The chain employs TRBV5-8 and TRBJ1-5; 8 bases agree with TRBD1. The junction had 11 bases not matched to a gene; V was cut back by 3 bases and J by 6 bases. The CDR3 totals 16 residues. Germline CDR1 is SGHTS and CDR2 is YDEGEE. CDR3 DNA: TGTGCCAGCAGCTCGCGGACAGGGTGGGAGGGTCAGCCCCAGCATTTT. Protein product: CASSSRTGWEGQPQHF.

This clone was detected once. J is TRBJ1-4 and V is TRBV21-1. TRBV21-1 is shown as a pseudogene. The length of the CDR3 is 14 residues. CDR3 region: CASSNRAMNEKLFF. The CDR3 coding sequence is TGTGCCAGCAGCAACCGGGCCATGAATGAAAAACTGTTTTTT.

J is TRBJ1-1 and V is TRBV7-3, with 7 bases that match TRBD1. The CDR3 is made up of 15 amino acids. In germline, CDR1 is SGHTA, CDR2 FQGTGA. The trim removed 2 bases at V and 0 bases at J, leaving 3 bases unmatched. The CDR3 sequence is CASSLGGQMNTEAFF. The CDR3 nucleotides are TGTGCCAGCAGCTTAGGGGGACAGATGAACACTGAAGCTTTCTTT.